This TCR beta chain was obtained from a study of blood T cells in healthy people across ages (dated by TCRdb to the mid-2010s). About the full investigation: In model experiments, roughly one uniquely barcoded TCR beta cDNA molecule per two T cells was captured by template switching. The donors were divided into four age groups: young (average about 15 years), middle-aged (about 40), aged (about 60) and long-lived (nearly 85). Donors of different ages were randomly distributed across sequencing lanes to avoid experimental bias. The study measured age-related changes in TCR beta repertoire diversity using deep sequencing normalized with unique cDNA molecular identifiers. The study analyzed two additional independent replicas of 1 million unique cDNA reads from the same blood draw for two donors, one aged 18 to 29 and one aged 80 or older.

This clonotype was observed a handful of times. Its binding antigen is unknown. There are no base qualities to consult, and no much larger clone falls within one base. The research as a whole found: The long-lived group showed more naive CD4+ T cells, fewer expanded clones and increased TCR diversity than the aged group, suggesting age selection. A strong correlation was found between observed TCR beta diversity and the percentage of naive T cells measured by flow cytometry. Observed TCR beta diversity per million T cells fell roughly linearly with age, and a significant reduction was already apparent by age roughly 40. Bulk unsorted PBMC profiling prevented conclusive comparison of naive and antigen-experienced compartments. Estimates of total diversity based on one million sequenced T cells were regarded as lower bounds and as underestimates. Donor CMV infection status was unknown, potentially confounding age-related changes in expanded clonotypes.

The roughly 39 donors, aged about 6 to 95 years, were systemically healthy Caucasian individuals from Russia. Each donor gave 9 to 10 milliliters of peripheral blood, collected into EDTA-treated Vacutainer tubes. PBMCs were isolated by Ficoll-Paque density-gradient centrifugation, with at least 6 million obtained per sample. Trizol reagent was used to extract total RNA from the PBMCs, yielding at least 6 micrograms per sample. Naive CD45RAhigh/CD27high T cell percentages were measured by flow cytometry on a PBMC aliquot from every donor. A distance of 9 bases separates the germline ends of V and J, which lose 3 bases and 1 base respectively. The CDR3 contains 14 residues, cysteine and phenylalanine counted. The CDR3 DNA has 42 bases and is translated from base 1. The library was generated by 5' RACE. Sequencing took place on an Illumina HiSeq 2500. A second PCR of about 6 to 11 cycles was run with a J-beta primer mix and a sample-barcoded 5' primer. A unique molecular identifier was introduced onto each TCR beta cDNA molecule by a template-switch 5' adaptor carrying 12 random nucleotides. At least 2.5 million CDR3-containing paired-end reads were obtained from each sample. First-strand cDNA synthesis was performed from all RNA using the Mint cDNA synthesis kit, with priming by a TRBC-specific oligonucleotide. After uracil-DNA glycosylase treatment, a first 18-cycle PCR used universal primers M1SS and BC2_uni_R on all cDNA. For the original study's pipeline: For normalization, 1 million high-quality reads, each with a distinct molecular identifier, were randomly selected from each sample. Reads sharing molecular identifiers were discarded rather than binned into consensus sequences. MiTCR, run with a Q25 quality threshold and the strictest error-elimination algorithm, handled CDR3 identification, clonotype clustering and error correction. Lower-bound total TCR beta diversity was estimated with a nonparametric unseen species model using Euler transformation. The public reads were reprocessed in TCRdb via fastp at Q25 and MiXCR, keeping in-frame beta chains. For every CDR3 protein sequence, its rows merge into one entry that carries the most common genes and DNA. TCRdb's processing, not the authors', yielded these V and J calls. The sample has about 1.1 million distinct CDR3 sequences on record, roughly two fifths of them singletons. The ten largest account for about an eighth of the sample.

The rearranged chain carries TRBV12-3 or TRBV12-4 and TRBJ1-2; possibly the D gene is TRBD1, per 5 matching bases. The sequence came from a man between 18 and 29 years old in good health. The sequencing sample was made of blood. CDR3 sequence: CASSFSTVNYGYTF. The base sequence is TGTGCCAGCAGTTTTTCGACAGTTAACTATGGCTACACCTTC.